This TCR beta chain was documented in a study of cytomegalovirus exposure and HLA in healthy donors. Study-level information: The early release's HLA-typed donors yielded 78 million or so unique TCRs.

About this clone itself: The antigen is unknown.

The V and J ends lost 1 base and 5 bases respectively, with 14 bases between them. This CDR3 contains 15 residues. Germline CDR1 is LNHDA and CDR2 is SQIVND (reference sequence). Researchers ran the PCR with 60 Vbeta and 13 Jbeta primers. Using immunoSEQ multiplex PCR, the repertoire was profiled, and TCRdb retains in-frame clones only, with some absent. The sample holds a few hundred thousand clones, about 89% seen once. Study-level points and caveats: About 87% or about 30% of the time was how often most TCR beta V segments were productive, according to an earlier analysis. Clonal expansion was found to be greater in HLA-associated TCR beta chains than in equally common others in a later analysis. An Asian-associated ancestry cluster reportedly showed fewer N-insertions than the roughly 670-donor mean in a later analysis.

What was sequenced was PBMCs. The sequence was collected from a woman between 18 and 29 years old in good health and CMV-seronegative. J is TRBJ1-1 and V is TRBV19, with TRBD1 as a possible D gene (6 bases). CDR3 loop: CASSIGGQGLTEAFF. Written as DNA, the CDR3 is TGTGCCAGTAGTATAGGGGGGCAGGGTCTGACTGAAGCTTTCTTT.